This T cell receptor (beta chain) originates from a study of regulatory T cells in long-lasting Graves disease. TCR beta libraries were built with iRepertoire HTBI primers and Arm-PCR of CDR3 regions. TCRdb reanalysed the multiplex PCR reads using MiXCR and keeps one entry per CDR3 protein. The data hold around 450,000 distinct CDR3 sequences, with about 16% observed a single time. Time point described: newly diagnosed GD, antithyroid drugs for less than 3 months. PBMC-extracted RNA yielded the TCR library. This clonotype showed up just a few times. This CDR3 has 14 residues. The trim removed 6 bases at V and 7 bases at J, leaving 8 bases unmatched. Germline V gene sequence: CDR1 MNHEY, CDR2 SMNVEV (reference sequence). The data also belong to a second study, concerning T cells in Graves' hyperthyroidism and ophthalmopathy.

This TCR derives from a woman in her 30s with Graves disease. This sequence joins TRBV27 and TRBJ1-2; 10 bases match TRBD1. The sequencing used peripheral blood mononuclear cells (PBMCs), collected at new diagnosis, from a patient treated with antithyroid drugs. The CDR3 sequence: CASRPDRGSLGYTF. CDR3 sequence (DNA): TGTGCCAGCAGACCGGACAGGGGGTCGCTTGGCTACACCTTC.